Below are 24 T cell receptor beta chains sequenced from a single sample in a study of T cells in Graves' hyperthyroidism and ophthalmopathy. Authors of the study amplified TCR beta CDR3 regions from RNA transcripts. HTBI primers were employed in a first-round RT-PCR of the TCR CDR3. TCRdb reanalysed the multiplex PCR reads using MiXCR and keeps one entry per CDR3 protein. The table has 350,000 to 400,000 distinct CDR3 sequences, more than 12% seen once. Source material: blood. The receptors originated from a woman in her 30s with Graves' hyperthyroidism.

This clonotype was picked up many times. The chain carries TRBV30 and TRBJ2-3; no firm D call. The CDR3 contains 12 residues. V lost 3 bases and J 9 bases, leaving 13 bases between the germline ends. CDR1 and CDR2 from the germline V gene are GTSNPN and SVGIG (reference sequence). The CDR3 here is CAWSEEYLTQYF. The CDR3 DNA follows: TGTGCCTGGAGCGAGGAGTACTTGACGCAGTATTTT. Looking up the rest from reference TRBV30 and TRBJ2-3 gives the full variable domain: SQTIHQWPATLVQPVGSPLSLECTVEGTSNPNLYWYRQAAGRGLQLLFYSVGIGQISSEVPQNLSASRPQDRQFILSSKKLLLSDSGFYLCAWSEEYLTQYFGPGTRLTVL.

The table lists this clonotype with many counts. V gene TRBV6-6 combines with J gene TRBJ2-7; D possibly corresponds to TRBD1 (6 bases). V was pared by 2 bases and J by 5 bases, with 19 bases between. CDR1 and CDR2 (germline): MNHNY, SVGAGI (reference sequence). The CDR3 has 16 residues. The chain's CDR3 is CASSYEVQGAQDEQYF. Written as DNA, the CDR3 is TGTGCCAGCAGTTACGAGGTACAGGGTGCGCAAGACGAGCAGTACTTC.

This clonotype was counted many times. J is TRBJ2-3 and V is TRBV12-3 or TRBV12-4, with D possibly being TRBD1 or TRBD2 (5 bases each). This CDR3 contains 15 residues. V lost 3 bases and J lost 1, with 11 bases in between. DNA of the CDR3: TGTGCCAGCAGTTTGGGGCGGACTCGCACAGATACGCAGTATTTT. Protein product: CASSLGRTRTDTQYF.

This chain links TRBV4-2 with TRBJ2-1, with 9 bases identical to TRBD2. CDR1 and CDR2 from the germline V gene are LGHNA and YNFKEQ. Germline trimming cut 6 bases from V and 5 bases from J; bases unmatched to any gene: 8. The CDR3 contains 15 residues. CDR3 coding DNA: TGTGCCAGCAGGGACTTAGCGGGAGCCCACAATGAGCAGTTCTTC. It codes for CASRDLAGAHNEQFF.

Comments on this clonotype: Sequence at one end of the junction differs from germline and may be a read error. The CDR3 DNA reads as TGTGCCAGCCCACCAAACGCCATGAACACTGAAGCTTTCTTT. Its protein is CASPPNAMNTEAFF. The chain uses TRBV18 and TRBJ1-1; D gene ambiguous. Looked up from germline, CDR1 is KGHSH and CDR2 is LQKENI. The CDR3 has 14 residues.

This chain links TRBV20-1 with TRBJ1-6; 9 nucleotides match TRBD1. V dropped 3 bases and J dropped 9; count of bases not matched to a gene: 9. Looked up from germline, CDR1 is DFQATT and CDR2 is SNEGSKA (reference sequence). The CDR3 is 15 residues long. This CDR3 reads CSARPSGTGRSPLHF. In DNA form, the CDR3 reads TGCAGTGCTAGGCCCTCCGGGACAGGGCGTTCACCCCTCCACTTT.

This clonotype has a single count. The genes are TRBV5-4 and TRBJ2-7, with D maybe TRBD2 (5 bases). CDR1 and CDR2 (germline): SGHNT, YYREEE (reference sequence). Trimming removed 0 bases from V and 3 bases from J, with 13 bases in between. This CDR3 contains 15 residues. The CDR3 DNA reads TGTGCCAGCAGCTTGGTCCCCCTAGCCGACTACGAGCAGTACTTC. Protein product: CASSLVPLADYEQYF.

The sample holds many counts of this clonotype. The chain uses TRBV7-8 and TRBJ2-7; D could derive from TRBD1 or TRBD2 (6 bases each). The CDR3 covers 14 residues. Germline lookup yields CDR1 SGHVS and CDR2 FQNEAQ. V dropped 1 base and J dropped 5 bases, with 12 bases sitting between them. The DNA of the CDR3 is TGTGCCAGCAGCTTAGTGTTTGGGGGGCACGAGCAGTACTTC. Its translation is CASSLVFGGHEQYF.

This clonotype has a count of ten or more. The chain is built from TRBV30 and TRBJ2-1; 8 positions agree with TRBD2. The V gene's germline CDR1 is GTSNPN and CDR2 SVGIG (reference sequence). With 3 bases clipped from V and 6 bases from J, the junction kept 10 bases outside the gene matches. CDR3 length equals 15 residues. The CDR3 is CAWSRLGLESNEQFF. DNA of the CDR3: TGTGCCTGGAGCCGATTGGGACTAGAGTCCAATGAGCAGTTCTTC.

The V gene is TRBV28, the J gene TRBJ2-1, with D uncertain. Trimming shortened V by 8 bases and J by 10 bases, and 9 bases separated the two germline ends. The length of the CDR3 is 10 residues. CDR1 is MDHEN, CDR2 SYDVKM, per germline. The CDR3 region has the DNA TGTGCCAGCCGTCTAGGGGAGCAGTTCTTC. Amino acids: CASRLGEQFF.

The chain carries TRBV6-1 and TRBJ2-1; TRBD2 agrees at 10 bases. The trim removed 3 bases at V and 2 bases at J, leaving 13 bases unmatched. Germline V gene lookup returns CDR1 MNHNS and CDR2 SASEGT. The CDR3 sequence is 19 residues long. The CDR3 spells CASSERQGSGRGAYNEQFF. DNA of the CDR3: TGTGCCAGCAGTGAGCGACAGGGGAGCGGGAGGGGGGCCTACAATGAGCAGTTCTTC.

The chain combines TRBV9 with TRBJ2-3; 7 nucleotides agree with TRBD2. J was trimmed by 4 bases and V by 3 bases; bases with no gene match: 17. CDR1 and CDR2 from the germline V gene are SGDLS and YYNGEE. The CDR3 length is 18 residues. CDR3 bases: TGTGCCAGCAGCGACGACACCGGCGGGAGCGGAGCGGCAGATACGCAGTATTTT. Translating gives CASSDDTGGSGAADTQYF.

The chain links TRBV24-1 to TRBJ2-7; D ambiguous. This CDR3 has 14 residues. The V gene lost 2 bases and the J gene lost 2 bases, with 9 bases spanning the gap. Germline V CDR1 and CDR2: KGHDR, SFDVKD. CDR3 DNA sequence: TGTGCCACCAGTGATTCAAGGGTTCCCTACGAGCAGTACTTC. Encoded protein: CATSDSRVPYEQYF.

This clonotype was recorded a few times. The chain links TRBV10-3 to TRBJ2-2, with TRBD2 matching 13 bases. The CDR3 has 15 amino acids. The germline gives CDR1 ENHRY, CDR2 SYGVKD. V was clipped by 10 bases and J by 3 bases; unmatched bases: 5. CDR3 coding DNA: TGTGCCACCAAAGGACTAGCGGGAGACACCGGGGAGCTGTTTTTT. Amino acid sequence: CATKGLAGDTGELFF.

This clonotype was picked up a small number of times. The rearrangement joins TRBV7-8 to TRBJ2-7; D is ambiguous. This CDR3 contains 13 residues. V lost 1 base, J lost 7 bases, and 11 bases lay in between. Germline V gives CDR1 SGHVS, CDR2 FQNEAQ. The CDR3 region is CASSLVGRLEQYF. CDR3 bases: TGTGCCAGCAGCTTAGTCGGTCGACTTGAGCAGTACTTC.

The chain recombines TRBV28 with TRBJ2-1, with D possibly matching TRBD2 (6 bases). CDR1 is MDHEN, CDR2 SYDVKM, per germline. The V end was cut by 6 bases, the J end by 4 bases, with 13 bases between. The CDR3 loop spans 14 amino acids. The CDR3: CASSLARGYNEQFF. The CDR3 DNA follows: TGTGCCAGCAGCCTCGCACGGGGGTACAATGAGCAGTTCTTC. Combining the CDR3 with reference TRBV28 and TRBJ2-1 gives the whole variable domain DVKVTQSSRYLVKRTGEKVFLECVQDMDHENMFWYRQDPGLGLRLIYFSYDVKMKEKGDIPEGYSVSREKKERFSLILESASTNQTSMYLCASSLARGYNEQFFGPGTRLTVL.

In its sample, this clonotype was seen many times. J is TRBJ2-7 and V is TRBV5-1; no firm D call. The CDR3 contains 15 residues. The germline gives CDR1 SGHRS, CDR2 YFSETQ. The germline V and J ends were trimmed by 0 bases and 7 bases, with 17 bases remaining between them. The CDR3 is CASSLGHSQQGEQYF. The CDR3 coding sequence is TGCGCCAGCAGCTTGGGGCACAGCCAACAAGGAGAGCAGTACTTC.

This clonotype was seen a handful of times. The chain has TRBV29-1 and TRBJ2-7; 8 bases are shared with TRBD1. The V gene's germline CDR1 is SQVTM and CDR2 ANQGSEA. J was trimmed by 3 bases and V by 7 bases; bases with no gene match: 5. The CDR3 runs to 12 residues. As DNA, the CDR3 is TGCAGCGCCAGACAGGGGTTCTACGAGCAGTACTTC. Residues: CSARQGFYEQYF.

The table lists this clonotype with many counts. This rearrangement joins TRBV27 to TRBJ2-1, with 10 bases fitting TRBD2. The germline gives CDR1 MNHEY, CDR2 SMNVEV (reference sequence). There are 17 residues in the CDR3. J gave up 0 bases and V 7 bases, and 9 bases lay outside the gene matches. The CDR3 protein is CASTTSGPIISYNEQFF. The CDR3 region has the DNA TGTGCCAGCACGACTAGCGGGCCGATAATCTCCTACAATGAGCAGTTCTTC.

This clonotype has just a few counts. V is TRBV29-1 and J is TRBJ2-3, with D unresolved. The ends were cut back, 1 base at V and 2 bases at J, with 7 bases in the middle. The CDR3 runs 13 residues. The germline V gene encodes CDR1 SQVTM and CDR2 ANQGSEA. The CDR3 sequence is CSVEGLNTDTQYF. The CDR3 coding sequence is TGCAGCGTTGAAGGACTTAACACAGATACGCAGTATTTT.

This clonotype has at least ten counts. CDR3 DNA sequence: TGTGCCAGCAGTTTATACGGCGAGCAGTACTTC. Translation gives CASSLYGEQYF. The chain recombines TRBV27 with TRBJ2-7, with unresolved D. Trimming left V 1 base short and J 6 bases short, with 4 bases between. This CDR3 region has 11 residues. Looked up from germline, CDR1 is MNHEY and CDR2 is SMNVEV (reference sequence).

This clonotype was recorded at least ten times. The rearrangement links TRBV6-2 or TRBV6-3 to TRBJ2-7, with D hard to call. The V gene's germline CDR1 is MNHEY and CDR2 SVGEGT. V was clipped by 5 bases and J by 2 bases, with 13 bases between them. The CDR3 totals 14 residues. The CDR3 DNA reads as TGTGCCAGCAGTACGCACGACTTGGCCTACGAGCAGTACTTC. Encoded protein: CASSTHDLAYEQYF.

This clonotype was detected ten times or more. J is TRBJ1-5 and V is TRBV6-1, with TRBD1 matching 10 bases. The V segment lost 2 bases and the J segment 5 bases; nucleotides outside the gene matches: 3. Germline CDR1 is MNHNS and CDR2 is SASEGT. This CDR3 is 15 amino acids long. The CDR3 region is CASSEWGQGHQPQHF. The CDR3 DNA sequence: TGTGCCAGCAGTGAATGGGGACAGGGGCATCAGCCCCAGCATTTT.

This clonotype was seen many times. The rearrangement joins TRBV30 to TRBJ1-6; D perhaps matches TRBD1 (6 bases). The CDR3 has 15 residues. Trimming removed 2 bases at V and 5 bases at J, with 13 bases between. Germline CDR1 and CDR2: GTSNPN and SVGIG (reference sequence). The CDR3 sequence is CAWSPPGHHNSPLHF. For the CDR3, the DNA is TGTGCCTGGAGTCCCCCGGGACACCATAATTCACCCCTCCACTTT.